This is a list of T cell receptor beta chains from one sample in a study of T cells expressing NK-cell markers. TCRdb re-called the 5' RACE reads; one entry per CDR3 protein, DNA not given. Its table lists 300,000 to 500,000 distinct CDR3 sequences. The sequenced sample was blood T cells: a sorted CD56 or NKG2C T cell subset, CD4+ or CD8+ T cells, or bulk PBMC T cells (not recorded which). The receptors here all came from a woman in her forties or fifties in good health. Each CDR3 is given with its conserved first and last residue. The order of the fields is J gene, V gene, CDR3 length, CDR3 protein.

j_gene: TRBJ1-2
v_gene: TRBV11-2
len: 14
CDR3aa: CASSLGSSGYGYTF

j_gene: TRBJ1-4
v_gene: TRBV12-3/TRBV12-4
len: 12
CDR3aa: CASRKQPTKLFF

j_gene: TRBJ2-2
v_gene: TRBV5-1
len: 16
CDR3aa: CASSPINPSNTGELFF

j_gene: TRBJ2-7
v_gene: TRBV7-6
len: 13
CDR3aa: CASSLVSQNEQYF

j_gene: TRBJ2-6
v_gene: TRBV12-3/TRBV12-4
len: 17
CDR3aa: CASREDTWAPGANVLTF

j_gene: TRBJ1-5
v_gene: TRBV20-1
len: 15
CDR3aa: CSASSAVQANQPQHF

j_gene: TRBJ2-1
v_gene: TRBV20-1
len: 12
CDR3aa: CSADTGSFEQFF

j_gene: TRBJ2-3
v_gene: TRBV15
len: 15
CDR3aa: CATSRRDRGTDTQYF

j_gene: TRBJ2-1
v_gene: TRBV2
len: 15
CDR3aa: CASSVDNPGGNEQFF

j_gene: TRBJ2-1
v_gene: TRBV29-1
len: 12
CDR3aa: CSVPRVRNEQFF

j_gene: TRBJ2-5
v_gene: TRBV5-6
len: 20
CDR3aa: CASSYAGGTSVTLPRETQYF

j_gene: TRBJ2-2
v_gene: TRBV12-3/TRBV12-4
len: 17
CDR3aa: CASSPGQIHSNTGELFF

j_gene: TRBJ2-1
v_gene: TRBV4-1
len: 15
CDR3aa: CASSPRGLGNNEQFF

j_gene: TRBJ2-1
v_gene: TRBV7-9
len: 16
CDR3aa: CASSSIGGTGSREQFF

j_gene: TRBJ2-5
v_gene: TRBV20-1
len: 13
CDR3aa: CSASTSLGETQYF

j_gene: TRBJ2-1
v_gene: TRBV11-3
len: 13
CDR3aa: CASSLVQGPEQFF

j_gene: TRBJ2-3
v_gene: TRBV30
len: 11
CDR3aa: CAWSGGGTQYF

j_gene: TRBJ2-1
v_gene: TRBV7-2
len: 14
CDR3aa: CASSLEGTSTGQFF

j_gene: TRBJ2-5
v_gene: TRBV10-3
len: 16
CDR3aa: CAISEWNAIVRETQYF

j_gene: TRBJ2-1
v_gene: TRBV5-1
len: 15
CDR3aa: CASSLGLAGVGEQFF

j_gene: TRBJ2-2
v_gene: TRBV5-1
len: 15
CDR3aa: CASRSGLATAGELFF

j_gene: TRBJ1-1
v_gene: TRBV6-5
len: 15
CDR3aa: CASEGASEAGTEAFF

j_gene: TRBJ1-2
v_gene: TRBV20-1
len: 14
CDR3aa: CSASPEGAAYGYTF

j_gene: TRBJ2-2
v_gene: TRBV5-1
len: 17
CDR3aa: CASSSTSGRGETGELFF

j_gene: TRBJ1-4
v_gene: TRBV7-8
len: 16
CDR3aa: CASSRTRTGFNEKLFF

j_gene: TRBJ2-3
v_gene: TRBV6-4
len: 13
CDR3aa: CASRGPRGDTQYF

j_gene: TRBJ1-1
v_gene: TRBV12-3/TRBV12-4
len: 14
CDR3aa: CASSPWGRGIEAFF

j_gene: TRBJ2-1
v_gene: TRBV12-3/TRBV12-4
len: 17
CDR3aa: CASSPEAVGGSYNEQFF

j_gene: TRBJ2-3
v_gene: TRBV24-1
len: 15
CDR3aa: CATSDSRGVWDTQYF

j_gene: TRBJ1-1
v_gene: TRBV18
len: 13
CDR3aa: CASSPSQGIGAFF

j_gene: TRBJ2-3
v_gene: TRBV5-1
len: 15
CDR3aa: CASSRDRGTTDTQYF

j_gene: TRBJ1-2
v_gene: TRBV6-1
len: 13
CDR3aa: CASSENRGVGYTF

j_gene: TRBJ2-2
v_gene: TRBV3-1
len: 16
CDR3aa: CASSQDRPQEAGELFF

j_gene: TRBJ1-2
v_gene: TRBV25-1
len: 13
CDR3aa: CASSGGASYGYTF

j_gene: TRBJ2-3
v_gene: TRBV3-1
len: 18
CDR3aa: CASELGTRRGTGTDTQYF

j_gene: TRBJ2-4
v_gene: TRBV27
len: 15
CDR3aa: CASRGQGDVKNIQYF